This T cell receptor beta chain was recorded in a study of cytomegalovirus exposure and HLA in healthy donors. Comment on this clone: Its antigen is currently unknown.

Primers: 60 Vbeta forward and 13 Jbeta reverse. Sequenced by immunoSEQ multiplex PCR; TCRdb stores in-frame clones only, minus some. The sample has 200,000 to 250,000 clones. Overall study findings and caveats: Later on, an analysis tied over 15,000 TCR beta sequences to HLA alleles at 0.05 false discovery rate.

The specimen sequenced was PBMCs. The receptor comes from a woman in her thirties in good health and CMV-seropositive.

The CDR3 sequence: CASSSYMNTEAFF. The CDR3 coding sequence is TGTGCCAGCAGTTCTTATATGAACACTGAAGCTTTCTTT. The rearrangement joins TRBV6-5 to TRBJ1-1; D gene ambiguous. The CDR3 consists of 13 residues. Deletions cut 4 bases from V and 0 bases from J, with 6 bases between. Germline CDR1 reads MNHEY; CDR2 reads SVGAGI.